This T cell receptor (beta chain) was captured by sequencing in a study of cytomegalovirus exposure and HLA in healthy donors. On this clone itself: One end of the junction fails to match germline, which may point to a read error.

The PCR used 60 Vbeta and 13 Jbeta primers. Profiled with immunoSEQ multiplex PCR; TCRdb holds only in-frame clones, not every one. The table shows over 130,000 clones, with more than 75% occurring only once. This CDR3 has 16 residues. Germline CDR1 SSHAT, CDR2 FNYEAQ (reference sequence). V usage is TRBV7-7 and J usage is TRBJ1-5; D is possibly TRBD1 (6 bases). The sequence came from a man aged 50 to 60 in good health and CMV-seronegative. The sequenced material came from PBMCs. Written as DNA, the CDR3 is TGTGCTAGCAGCTTAGTGGGGTATGGGGGCGGTCAGCCCCAGCATTTT. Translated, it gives CASSLVGYGGGQPQHF.